This T cell receptor beta chain was obtained from a study of blood T cells in healthy people across ages. On the study more broadly: There was about one barcoded beta molecule captured by template switching per two T cells.

Extraction yielded at least 5.5 micrograms of total RNA per sample. Then a second PCR, running roughly 7 to 11 cycles, was carried out with a sample-barcoded 5' primer and a J-beta primer mix. Sequencing recovered at least 2.5 million CDR3-containing paired-end reads from each sample. TCRdb re-called the 5' RACE reads with MiXCR, one entry per CDR3 protein. The data show about a million distinct CDR3 sequences, around two fifths seen once. Study-level results: Older individuals had lower TCR beta diversity per million T cells (the decline was roughly linear).

Notes on this clonotype: Its antigen is not identified.

Trimming took 2 bases from V and 4 from J, leaving 13 bases between them. The CDR3 runs to 15 residues. Germline V gene lookup returns CDR1 SGHVS and CDR2 FNYEAQ. Specimen: blood. This sequence was found in a young man in good health. The V and J genes are TRBV7-6 and TRBJ2-3; tentative D call: TRBD1 (6 bases). Written as DNA, the CDR3 is TGTGCCAGCAGCTTACAGGGGATCCCTCCAGATACGCAGTATTTT. Translation: CASSLQGIPPDTQYF. Using reference TRBV7-6 and TRBJ2-3 for the parts outside the CDR3, the full variable domain is GAGVSQSPRYKVTKRGQDVALRCDPISGHVSLYWYRQALGQGPEFLTYFNYEAQQDKSGLPNDRFSAERPEGSISTLTIQRTEQRDSAMYRCASSLQGIPPDTQYFGPGTRLTVL.